This T cell receptor (beta chain) was captured in a study of blood T cell repertoires in COVID-19. There are a few counts of this clone. CDR1 and CDR2 (germline): MDHEN, SYDVKM. The CDR3 totals 15 residues. The V end was cut by 1 base, the J end by 1 base, with 8 bases between. As processed by the authors: Amplification of reference gene primers provided the estimated nucleated cell counts. Here immunoSEQ multiplex PCR was the method, and the copy in TCRdb shows in-frame clones only, minus some. V and J calls and clone size are given by that table; D and trimming were obtained from the DNA. The sample yields 470,000 or so clones, around 89% seen once.

This receptor was identified in a woman in her twenties or thirties with acute or convalescent COVID-19. The sample was peripheral blood. The chain links TRBV28 to TRBJ1-5, with no clear D. The CDR3 sequence: CASSLFSGSNQPQHF. The CDR3 DNA follows: TGTGCCAGCAGTTTATTTTCGGGGAGCAATCAGCCCCAGCATTTT.